Shown below are 21 T cell receptor beta chains from a single sample sequenced in a study of cytomegalovirus exposure and HLA in healthy donors. The PCR employed 60 Vbeta primers together with 13 Jbeta primers. Clones were sequenced by immunoSEQ multiplex PCR, and TCRdb holds only the in-frame ones, with some missing. The sample carries about 160,000 clones, around 80% recorded once. Sequences were obtained from PBMCs. The receptors derive from a woman aged 50 to 60 in good health and CMV-seropositive.

J is TRBJ1-2 and V is TRBV6-6; no definite D call. The germline CDR1 and CDR2 sequences are MNHNY and SVGAGI (reference sequence). The CDR3 is 13 residues long. The V end lost 0 bases, the J end lost 4 bases, and 6 bases lay between the germline ends. DNA of the CDR3: TGTGCCAGCAGTTACTCCCCAATCTATGGCTACACCTTC. Protein sequence: CASSYSPIYGYTF.

The chain recombines TRBV6-6 with TRBJ1-1; TRBD1 is a possible D gene (6 bases). The CDR3 is 15 residues long. Trimming stripped 8 bases from V and 2 bases from J, with 18 bases between. The germline V gene encodes CDR1 MNHNY and CDR2 SVGAGI (reference sequence). In DNA form, the CDR3 reads TGTGCCAGCCGCCCCCAACGGACAGCCAACACTGAAGCTTTCTTT. It specifies CASRPQRTANTEAFF.

The chain uses TRBV5-1 and TRBJ1-1; D remains ambiguous. CDR1 and CDR2 from the germline V gene are SGHRS and YFSETQ. There are 16 residues in the CDR3. With 0 bases removed from V and 2 bases from J, the gap between germline ends came to 14 bases. Here the CDR3 reads CASSLGVSGINTEAFF. CDR3 sequence (DNA): TGCGCCAGCAGCTTGGGGGTGAGCGGAATAAACACTGAAGCTTTCTTT.

Only a few counts were recorded for this clone. The chain uses TRBV7-3 and TRBJ1-6, with D hard to call. In germline, CDR1 is SGHTA, CDR2 FQGTGA. This CDR3 comprises 13 residues. The V end lost 5 bases, the J end lost 3 bases, and 5 bases lay between the germline ends. The CDR3 DNA reads TGTGCCAGCAGCCCGTTCTATAATTCACCCCTCCACTTT. This translates into CASSPFYNSPLHF.

The V and J genes are TRBV5-4 and TRBJ2-3, with 11 positions matching TRBD2. Germline loops: CDR1 SGHNT, CDR2 YYREEE (reference sequence). The CDR3 is 15 amino acids. Trimming removed 4 bases from V and 4 bases from J; junction bases left unmatched: 5. The CDR3 sequence is CASSASGLAADTQYF. The CDR3 nucleotides are TGTGCCAGCAGCGCCTCGGGACTAGCGGCAGATACGCAGTATTTT.

This sequence joins TRBV5-4 and TRBJ1-2; D is perhaps TRBD1 (6 bases). The CDR3 runs 12 residues. Germline loops: CDR1 SGHNT, CDR2 YYREEE (reference sequence). V lost 1 base and J lost 8, with 9 bases in between. CDR3 nucleotides: TGTGCCAGCAGCTTGCAGGGGAGAGGCTACACCTTC. Translating it yields CASSLQGRGYTF.

V gene TRBV27 combines with J gene TRBJ1-5; D remains unclear. Per germline, CDR1 MNHEY and CDR2 SMNVEV (reference sequence). The V gene lost 8 bases and the J gene lost 0 bases, with 11 bases spanning the gap. The CDR3 is made up of 14 amino acids. The CDR3 sequence is CASSRYGSNQPQHF. The CDR3 nucleotides read TGTGCCAGCTCCCGATACGGTAGCAATCAGCCCCAGCATTTT.

The rearrangement uses TRBV18 and TRBJ2-7; weak D call: TRBD1 (6 bases). The CDR3 spans 13 residues. Germline V gene data show CDR1 as KGHSH and CDR2 as LQKENI. V lost 3 bases and J lost 3, with 9 bases in between. CDR3 residues: CASSPGTLYEQYF. CDR3 in DNA: TGTGCCAGCTCACCCGGGACACTCTACGAGCAGTACTTC.

The chain employs TRBV2 and TRBJ2-5; a weak D match, TRBD2 (5 bases). TRBJ2-7 explains the end of the DNA better; the J call may be wrong. CDR3 size: 15 residues. The germline gives CDR1 SNHLY, CDR2 FYNNEI. The CDR3 bases are TGTGCCAGCAGTGAATTCAGGTCTTCGGGGAACGAGCAGTACTTC. Amino acid sequence: CASSEFRSSGNEQYF.

This chain links TRBV7-2 with TRBJ1-1; 8 nucleotides align to TRBD1. Germline V lookup: CDR1 SGHTA, CDR2 FQGNSA. J gave up 1 base and V 3 bases, and 4 bases lay outside the gene matches. The CDR3 extends over 15 amino acids. Here the CDR3 reads CASSLTGVQNTEAFF. The DNA of the CDR3 is TGTGCCAGCAGCTTGACAGGGGTCCAGAACACTGAAGCTTTCTTT.

This chain uses TRBV14 with TRBJ1-2; D may be TRBD1 (5 bases). The CDR3 has 15 residues. V shed 0 bases and J shed 5 bases, with 13 bases lying between them. CDR1 SGHDN and CDR2 FVKESK come from the germline V gene. CDR3 sequence: CASSQDSRGLYGYTF. CDR3 sequence (DNA): TGTGCCAGCAGCCAAGATTCAAGGGGCTTATATGGCTACACCTTC.

This chain connects TRBV2 to TRBJ1-5; perhaps TRBD1 as D (6 bases). CDR1 is SNHLY, CDR2 FYNNEI, per germline. V was trimmed by 8 bases and J by 7 bases, leaving 24 bases between them. The CDR3 runs 16 residues. DNA for the CDR3: TGTGCCAGCGACCTCCAAAAGACAGGCGTAGGACAGCCCCAGCATTTT. Amino acid sequence: CASDLQKTGVGQPQHF.

This clone was observed once. DNA of the CDR3: TGTGCCAGCAGACGAGGGACAGGGGACACCGGGGAGCTGTTTTTT. Translating gives CASRRGTGDTGELFF. V gene TRBV28 combines with J gene TRBJ2-2, with 10 bases that match TRBD1. V shed 6 bases, J shed 3 bases, and the junction held 4 bases outside the gene matches. The CDR3 loop spans 15 amino acids. Germline loops: CDR1 MDHEN, CDR2 SYDVKM. The full variable domain, rest sourced from reference TRBV28 and TRBJ2-2, is DVKVTQSSRYLVKRTGEKVFLECVQDMDHENMFWYRQDPGLGLRLIYFSYDVKMKEKGDIPEGYSVSREKKERFSLILESASTNQTSMYLCASRRGTGDTGELFFGEGSRLTVL.

The chain employs TRBV5-3 and TRBJ2-1, with D unclear. TRBV5-3 belongs to the ORF category, with a function that is uncertain. The CDR3 sequence is 13 residues long. Deletions cut 8 bases from V and 7 bases from J, with 16 bases between. The CDR3 spells CASSAYSGNEQFF. Written as DNA, the CDR3 is TGTGCCAGCAGCGCGTACAGTGGGAATGAGCAGTTCTTC.

This sequence joins TRBV7-3 and TRBJ2-2; perhaps TRBD2 as D (6 bases). The CDR3 spans 15 residues. In germline, CDR1 is SGHTA, CDR2 FQGTGA. V dropped 1 base and J dropped 4 bases, with 10 bases sitting between them. CDR3: CASSLNGRGTGELFF. The CDR3 region has the DNA TGTGCCAGCAGCTTAAACGGGAGAGGCACCGGGGAGCTGTTTTTT.

This clone was observed a single time. The chain employs TRBV7-9 and TRBJ2-1, with unresolved D. V shed 3 bases and J shed 5 bases, with 11 bases lying between them. Germline lookup yields CDR1 SEHNR and CDR2 FQNEAQ (reference sequence). The CDR3 sequence is 14 residues long. The CDR3 is CASSFRSDNNEQFF. Written as DNA, the CDR3 is TGTGCCAGCAGCTTCCGTTCAGACAACAATGAGCAGTTCTTC.

The CDR3 DNA reads TGTGCTAGTGGTTTTCAGGGGGCGAACACCGGGGAGCTGTTTTTT. It codes for CASGFQGANTGELFF. The genes are TRBV12-5 and TRBJ2-2; the match to TRBD1 covers 7 bases. This CDR3 is built from 15 residues. The V and J ends lost 3 bases and 0 bases, in that order; junction bases with no gene match: 1. CDR1 and CDR2 (germline): LGHNT, FRNRAP.

The genes are TRBV19 and TRBJ1-2; tentative D call: TRBD1 (5 bases). This CDR3 has 17 amino acids. Germline lookup yields CDR1 LNHDA and CDR2 SQIVND (reference sequence). V was pared by 3 bases and J by 4 bases, with 21 bases between. The chain's CDR3 is CASSIWGGTGDFYGYTF. DNA for the CDR3: TGTGCCAGTAGTATCTGGGGAGGCACAGGTGACTTCTATGGCTACACCTTC. Full variable domain (rest looked up from reference TRBV19 and TRBJ1-2): DGGITQSPKYLFRKEGQNVTLSCEQNLNHDAMYWYRQDPGQGLRLIYYSQIVNDFQKGDIAEGYSVSREKKESFPLTVTSAQKNPTAFYLCASSIWGGTGDFYGYTFGSGTRLTVV.

This sequence joins TRBV30 and TRBJ2-5; D may be TRBD2 (5 bases). Germline CDR1 and CDR2: GTSNPN and SVGIG (reference sequence). CDR3 size: 14 residues. V shed 2 bases and J shed 1 base, with 11 bases lying between them. The CDR3 DNA is TGTGCCTGGAGTTCCGGGGATGGCCAAGAGACCCAGTACTTC. Translation: CAWSSGDGQETQYF.

As for this clone: Other DNA sequences in this sample translate to the same CDR3. V gene TRBV28 combines with J gene TRBJ2-3; D gene unclear. Germline CDR1 and CDR2: MDHEN and SYDVKM. The CDR3 spans 12 residues. The V gene lost 4 bases and the J gene lost 1 base, with 3 bases spanning the gap. The CDR3 coding sequence is TGTGCCAGCAGTTCGGGCACAGATACGCAGTATTTT. This sequence encodes CASSSGTDTQYF.

This chain connects TRBV19 to TRBJ2-2, with 13 bases identical to TRBD2. Germline V gene sequence: CDR1 LNHDA, CDR2 SQIVND (reference sequence). The CDR3 is 17 amino acids. With V trimmed by 6 bases and J by 8 bases, 12 bases remained unmatched. CDR3 sequence reads: CASSDPGLAGVDGELFF. The CDR3, as DNA: TGTGCCAGTAGCGACCCAGGACTAGCGGGAGTCGATGGGGAGCTGTTTTTT.